The 13 T cell receptor beta chains reported below all come from one sample, sequenced in a study of T cells in Graves' hyperthyroidism and ophthalmopathy. Authors of the study amplified TCR beta CDR3 regions from RNA transcripts. First-round RT-PCR targeting the TCR CDR3 was performed with the HTBI primer set. TCRdb processed the multiplex PCR reads anew with MiXCR; each CDR3 protein has one entry. The sample carries more than 300,000 distinct CDR3 sequences, approximately 14% recorded once. The specimen was blood. These receptors all come from a woman aged 55 to 70 with Graves' hyperthyroidism.

This clonotype was observed many times. The gene calls are TRBV5-1 and TRBJ1-1; 8 bases fit TRBD1. The trim removed 2 bases at V and 1 base at J, leaving 4 bases unmatched. Germline V gives CDR1 SGHRS, CDR2 YFSETQ. This CDR3 has 15 residues. The CDR3 coding sequence is TGCGCCAGCAGCTTCTTTGACAGGGGGAACACTGAAGCTTTCTTT. Protein: CASSFFDRGNTEAFF.

This chain uses TRBV14 with TRBJ2-2, with D tentatively TRBD2 (6 bases). This CDR3 is 14 amino acids long. Germline CDR1 reads SGHDN; CDR2 reads FVKESK. Between the trimmed V and J ends, which lost 8 bases and 5 bases, there was a span of 15 bases. In nucleotides, the CDR3 is TGTGCCAGCGGACCGGGACTGCCGACCGGGGAGCTGTTTTTT. This gives the protein CASGPGLPTGELFF.

At least ten counts were recorded for this clonotype. V usage is TRBV2 and J usage is TRBJ1-1; D gene uncertain. Germline V gene sequence: CDR1 SNHLY, CDR2 FYNNEI. The CDR3 covers 15 residues. Deletions cut 5 bases from V and 1 base from J, with 14 bases between. The CDR3 nucleotides are TGTGCCAGCAGTTTGGACCAGAACCCGAACACTGAAGCTTTCTTT. It codes for CASSLDQNPNTEAFF.

This clonotype came up many times. V gene TRBV11-3 combines with J gene TRBJ2-3; 7 nucleotides match TRBD1. V dropped 2 bases and J dropped 2; count of bases not matched to a gene: 7. This CDR3 has 16 amino acids. From germline, CDR1 is SGHNT and CDR2 YENEEA. DNA of the CDR3: TGTGCCAGCAGCTTACAGACAGGGAGTCTCACAGATACGCAGTATTTT. Protein: CASSLQTGSLTDTQYF.

Many counts were recorded for this clonotype. This chain links TRBV27 with TRBJ2-1; D is uncertain. Germline V gene sequence: CDR1 MNHEY, CDR2 SMNVEV (reference sequence). V was shortened by 6 bases and J by 4 bases, with 4 bases between the two germline ends. The CDR3 consists of 11 residues. This chain's CDR3 is CASRSYNEQFF. The CDR3 nucleotides are TGTGCCAGCAGGTCATACAATGAGCAGTTCTTC.

V is TRBV6-2 or TRBV6-3 and J is TRBJ2-1; 13 bases agree with TRBD2. The CDR3 totals 16 residues. J lost 4 bases, V lost 6 bases, and 6 bases had no gene match. Germline CDR1 MNHEY, CDR2 SVGEGT. The CDR3 loop reads CASRRPGLAGYNEQFF. The CDR3 DNA follows: TGTGCCAGCAGGCGACCGGGACTAGCGGGGTACAATGAGCAGTTCTTC.

This sequence joins TRBV14 and TRBJ2-7; unclear D gene. V was cut by 4 bases and J by 1 base, with 11 bases left in between. The germline V gene has CDR1 SGHDN and CDR2 FVKESK. CDR3 size: 14 residues. CDR3 in amino acids: CASSRLLESYEQYF. CDR3 DNA: TGTGCCAGCAGCCGACTTCTAGAATCCTACGAGCAGTACTTC.

This clonotype was detected ten times or more. V gene TRBV7-9 combines with J gene TRBJ2-7; 9 nucleotides match TRBD2. J was trimmed by 6 bases and V by 1 base; bases with no gene match: 10. Germline CDR1 reads SEHNR; CDR2 reads FQNEAQ (reference sequence). The CDR3 sequence is 16 residues long. CDR3 nucleotide sequence: TGTGCCAGCAGCTTAGGGTTGACTAGCGGCTTTTCCGAGCAGTACTTC. Its translation is CASSLGLTSGFSEQYF.

In its sample, this clonotype was seen many times. The chain carries TRBV29-1 and TRBJ2-7; 10 positions agree with TRBD2. The germline V gene has CDR1 SQVTM and CDR2 ANQGSEA. With 4 bases clipped from V and 3 bases from J, the junction kept 3 bases outside the gene matches. The CDR3 contains 13 residues. The CDR3: CSVVIAGGYEQYF. DNA of the CDR3: TGCAGCGTTGTAATAGCGGGAGGCTACGAGCAGTACTTC.

This clonotype was counted many times. The chain combines TRBV12-3 or TRBV12-4 with TRBJ1-1; a possible D gene is TRBD1 (5 bases). The CDR3 totals 15 residues. Between the trimmed V and J ends, which lost 4 bases and 0 bases, there was a span of 12 bases. CDR3: CASSSWTNMNTEAFF. The DNA for the CDR3 is TGTGCCAGCAGTTCGTGGACAAACATGAACACTGAAGCTTTCTTT.

The V call is TRBV14, the J call TRBJ2-7; perhaps D is TRBD1 or TRBD2 (5 bases each). Trimming removed 4 bases at V and 6 bases at J, with 13 bases between. Per the germline V gene, CDR1 is SGHDN and CDR2 is FVKESK. CDR3 length equals 13 residues. The CDR3 loop is CASSLRWGSEQYF. In nucleotides, the CDR3 is TGTGCCAGCAGCCTTAGATGGGGGAGCGAGCAGTACTTC.

This clonotype was detected many times. The chain has TRBV28 and TRBJ2-2, with 12 bases fitting TRBD1. The CDR3 sequence is 17 residues long. CDR1 and CDR2 from the germline V gene are MDHEN and SYDVKM. The V gene end was trimmed by 2 bases and the J gene end by 5 bases; junction bases not matched to a gene: 6. The CDR3 sequence: CASSLRDRGRRTGELFF. CDR3 nucleotide sequence: TGTGCCAGCAGTTTACGGGACAGGGGGCGCCGTACCGGGGAGCTGTTTTTT.

This clonotype was counted only a few times. The chain joins TRBV6-1 to TRBJ1-2, with D maybe TRBD1 (6 bases). The germline gives CDR1 MNHNS, CDR2 SASEGT. V shed 6 bases and J shed 2 bases, with 10 bases lying between them. The CDR3 contains 13 residues. The CDR3 nucleotides are TGTGCCAGCAGGGAGGGGGGCAACTATGGCTACACCTTC. Translating gives CASREGGNYGYTF.